The 17 T cell receptor beta chains in this list originate from one sample, sequenced in a study of blood T cell repertoires in COVID-19. The protocol was immunoSEQ multiplex PCR, while the TCRdb copy is restricted to in-frame clones and leaves out a portion. The table records around 140,000 clones, roughly three quarters of them present only once. The sequenced sample was peripheral blood. These receptors all stem from a woman aged 60 to 75 with acute or convalescent COVID-19.

This rearrangement joins TRBV11-2 to TRBJ2-3; 11 bases align to TRBD2. Germline lookup yields CDR1 SGHAT and CDR2 FQNNGV. This CDR3 is 17 amino acids long. V dropped 2 bases and J dropped 2; count of bases not matched to a gene: 6. The CDR3 sequence is CASSLWASGRSTDTQYF. DNA for the CDR3: TGTGCCAGCAGCTTATGGGCTAGCGGGAGGTCCACAGATACGCAGTATTTT. The full variable domain, in which reference TRBV11-2 and TRBJ2-3 provide the parts outside the CDR3, is EAGVAQSPRYKIIEKRQSVAFWCNPISGHATLYWYQQILGQGPKLLIQFQNNGVVDDSQLPKDRFSAERLKGVDSTLKIQPAKLEDSAVYLCASSLWASGRSTDTQYFGPGTRLTVL.

This sequence joins TRBV7-2 and TRBJ2-7, with 7 nucleotides matching TRBD2. CDR1 SGHTA and CDR2 FQGNSA come from the germline V gene. This CDR3 spans 15 amino acids. Germline trimming cut 5 bases from V and 2 bases from J; bases unmatched to any gene: 9. This chain's CDR3 is CASSTFLAVAYEQYF. The CDR3 DNA is TGTGCCAGCAGCACCTTCCTAGCGGTGGCCTACGAGCAGTACTTC.

The chain's CDR3 is CASSDERVAINEQFF. The DNA for the CDR3 is TGTGCCAGCAGTGATGAGCGGGTGGCTATCAATGAGCAGTTCTTC. J is TRBJ2-1 and V is TRBV6-1; possible D gene TRBD2, 6 bases. Germline CDR1 reads MNHNS; CDR2 reads SASEGT. The CDR3 runs 15 residues. V was trimmed by 3 bases and J by 6 bases, leaving 15 bases between them.

The rearrangement links TRBV27 to TRBJ2-5, with 7 bases aligning to TRBD2. After removal of 5 bases from V and 4 bases from J, the junction contained 7 bases not matched to a gene. The CDR3 sequence is 14 residues long. From germline, CDR1 is MNHEY and CDR2 SMNVEV (reference sequence). In nucleotides, the CDR3 is TGTGCCAGCAGTCCAGGACTAGATAGAGAGACCCAGTACTTC. Protein: CASSPGLDRETQYF.

The chain links TRBV19 to TRBJ2-1; D might be TRBD1 (8 bases). CDR3 length: 16 amino acids. Trimming took 6 bases from V and 3 from J, leaving 18 bases between them. Germline V CDR1 and CDR2: LNHDA, SQIVND (reference sequence). The CDR3 is CASRRTGRGNYNEQFF. CDR3 in DNA: TGTGCCAGTAGGCGGACAGGGAGGGGAAACTACAATGAGCAGTTCTTC.

V is TRBV9 and J is TRBJ2-7, with D possibly being TRBD2 (6 bases). CDR1 is SGDLS, CDR2 YYNGEE, per germline. The V gene lost 0 bases and the J gene lost 7 bases, with 20 bases spanning the gap. CDR3 size: 16 residues. CDR3 coding DNA: TGTGCCAGCAGCGTAGCTGGGACTCAGGGTGCTGGGGAGCAGTACTTC. This gives the protein CASSVAGTQGAGEQYF.

This chain connects TRBV18 to TRBJ1-1; D gene uncertain. The CDR3 runs to 18 residues. Per the germline V gene, CDR1 is KGHSH and CDR2 is LQKENI. Trimming removed 2 bases at V and 0 bases at J, with 19 bases between. In DNA form, the CDR3 reads TGTGCCAGCTCACCAACAACGTGGGGAGTGGGCATGAACACTGAAGCTTTCTTT. Translating it yields CASSPTTWGVGMNTEAFF.

This clone has just one count. V gene TRBV6-5 combines with J gene TRBJ2-7, with D tentatively TRBD2 (6 bases). Germline CDR1 and CDR2: MNHEY and SVGAGI. Trimming pared 11 bases from V and 0 bases from J, leaving 14 bases between. The CDR3 extends over 13 amino acids. The CDR3 nucleotides read TGTGCCGCGGGCGTGGGACTCTCCTACGAGCAGTACTTC. Amino acids: CAAGVGLSYEQYF.

This rearrangement joins TRBV7-9 to TRBJ1-5; no definite D call. Germline CDR1 reads SEHNR; CDR2 reads FQNEAQ (reference sequence). The CDR3 length is 17 residues. The V end lost 0 bases, the J end lost 3 bases, and 15 bases lay between the germline ends. Here the CDR3 reads CASSLAKVAGLNQPQHF. The CDR3 DNA sequence: TGTGCCAGCAGCTTAGCTAAAGTCGCAGGCCTCAATCAGCCCCAGCATTTT.

This clone was counted only a few times. This chain joins TRBV30 and TRBJ2-7, with D unresolved. This CDR3 comprises 14 residues. The V gene's germline CDR1 is GTSNPN and CDR2 SVGIG (reference sequence). Trimming pared 4 bases from V and 0 bases from J, leaving 13 bases between. The CDR3 here is CAWMTASRSYEQYF. CDR3 bases: TGTGCCTGGATGACTGCCTCCCGCTCCTACGAGCAGTACTTC.

This clone was counted only a few times. The chain links TRBV27 to TRBJ2-4; D is perhaps TRBD1 (6 bases). Germline assignment: CDR1 MNHEY and CDR2 SMNVEV (reference sequence). V was trimmed by 5 bases and J by 9 bases, leaving 23 bases between them. The CDR3 consists of 16 residues. CDR3 region: CASSPSHGTAGVIQYF. In DNA, the CDR3 is TGTGCCAGCAGTCCGTCCCATGGGACCGCAGGGGTCATTCAGTACTTC.

As DNA, the CDR3 is TGTGCCAGCAGCTTAGAGTGGGCTAGCGGAACCTACGAGCAGTACTTC. Translating gives CASSLEWASGTYEQYF. The chain links TRBV11-2 to TRBJ2-7; 7 nucleotides line up with TRBD2. The CDR3 totals 16 residues. Germline V gene sequence: CDR1 SGHAT, CDR2 FQNNGV. The V gene end was trimmed by 0 bases and the J gene end by 2 bases; junction bases not matched to a gene: 7. Full variable domain (missing parts from reference TRBV11-2 and TRBJ2-7): EAGVAQSPRYKIIEKRQSVAFWCNPISGHATLYWYQQILGQGPKLLIQFQNNGVVDDSQLPKDRFSAERLKGVDSTLKIQPAKLEDSAVYLCASSLEWASGTYEQYFGPGTRLTVT.

This clone was seen a few times. The chain employs TRBV4-1 and TRBJ2-2, with 8 nucleotides matching TRBD1. The junction had 6 bases not matched to a gene; V was cut back by 2 bases and J by 7 bases. CDR1 and CDR2 from the germline V gene are MGHRA and YSYEKL. The CDR3 length is 15 residues. The CDR3 loop is CASSQTPGTGGELFF. The CDR3 DNA follows: TGCGCCAGCAGCCAAACCCCTGGGACAGGCGGGGAGCTGTTTTTT.

This chain links TRBV4-2 with TRBJ2-1; D remains unclear. The germline V gene has CDR1 LGHNA and CDR2 YNFKEQ. The CDR3 spans 16 residues. Trimming left V 1 base short and J 1 base short, with 11 bases between. Here the CDR3 DNA reads TGTGCCAGCAGCCAAGTAGGCGGCATTTCCTACAATGAGCAGTTCTTC. Encoded protein: CASSQVGGISYNEQFF.

The rearrangement links TRBV7-6 to TRBJ2-2, with D perhaps TRBD2 (5 bases). The ends were cut back, 5 bases at V and 0 bases at J, with 10 bases in the middle. Germline values: CDR1 SGHVS, CDR2 FNYEAQ. The CDR3 runs 15 residues. The CDR3, as DNA: TGTGCCAGCAGCCCGAGCGGAGCGAACACCGGGGAGCTGTTTTTT. Translated, it gives CASSPSGANTGELFF. The full variable domain, its missing parts supplied by reference TRBV7-6 and TRBJ2-2, is GAGVSQSPRYKVTKRGQDVALRCDPISGHVSLYWYRQALGQGPEFLTYFNYEAQQDKSGLPNDRFSAERPEGSISTLTIQRTEQRDSAMYRCASSPSGANTGELFFGEGSRLTVL.

The chain uses TRBV5-4 and TRBJ2-1, with a tentative D call TRBD2 (6 bases). V lost 0 bases and J lost 3, with 7 bases in between. This CDR3 is 14 amino acids long. CDR1 and CDR2 from the germline V gene are SGHNT and YYREEE (reference sequence). CDR3 bases: TGTGCCAGCAGCTTGGAAGCGGGCTACAATGAGCAGTTCTTC. Its protein is CASSLEAGYNEQFF.

CDR3 in DNA: TGTGCCAGCAGTTCCCCTATCGGGAGGTATGAGCAGTTCTTC. Its translation is CASSSPIGRYEQFF. The chain uses TRBV28 and TRBJ2-1, with 7 bases identical to TRBD2. The CDR3 loop spans 14 amino acids. Germline loops: CDR1 MDHEN, CDR2 SYDVKM. V dropped 4 bases and J dropped 8; count of bases not matched to a gene: 8.